This T cell receptor beta chain was found in a study of blood T cell repertoires in COVID-19. Study-wide context: T cells, B-cell-depleted T cells, or PBMCs supplied cDNA or gDNA.

This clone was observed a few times. This CDR3 has 14 residues. Per germline, CDR1 LGHDT and CDR2 YNNKEL (reference sequence). Trimming shortened V by 0 bases and J by 8 bases, and 13 bases separated the two germline ends. Sequencing was performed with immunoSEQ multiplex PCR; in TCRdb, only in-frame clones are kept and a portion is missing. The data hold some 400,000 clones, with more than 75% observed a single time. The source material was peripheral blood. The chain is built from TRBV3-1 (or the pseudogene TRBV3-2) and TRBJ1-2; unclear D gene. This TCR derives from a woman aged 60-70 years with COVID-19, enrolled during active disease. CDR3 coding DNA: TGTGCCAGCAGCCAAGATTCCCAGGCAGCCGGCTACACCTTC. The encoded protein is CASSQDSQAAGYTF.